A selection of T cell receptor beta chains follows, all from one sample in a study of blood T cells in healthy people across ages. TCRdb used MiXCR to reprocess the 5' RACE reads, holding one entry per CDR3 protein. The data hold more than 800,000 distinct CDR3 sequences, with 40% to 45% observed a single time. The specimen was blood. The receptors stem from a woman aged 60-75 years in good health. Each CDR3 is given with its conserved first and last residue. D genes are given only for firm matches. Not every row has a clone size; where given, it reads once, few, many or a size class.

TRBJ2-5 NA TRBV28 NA CASSLLGLFNEQYF TGTGCCAGCAGTTTACTAGGTCTGTTCAATGAGCAGTACTTC
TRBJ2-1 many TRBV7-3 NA CASSSGRASYNEQFF TGTGCCAGCAGCTCCGGGAGAGCGTCCTACAATGAGCAGTTCTTC
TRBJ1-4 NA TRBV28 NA CASSLLAGVEKLFF TGTGCCAGCAGTTTATTGGCAGGGGTCGAAAAACTGTTTTTT
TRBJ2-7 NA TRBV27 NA CATQTLYEQYF TGTGCCACCCAGACCCTCTACGAGCAGTACTTC
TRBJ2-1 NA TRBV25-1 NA CASSEFGRINNEQFF TGTGCCAGCAGTGAATTCGGCAGGATAAACAATGAGCAGTTCTTC
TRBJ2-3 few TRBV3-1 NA CASSQWRLGTDTQYF TGTGCCAGCAGCCAATGGAGACTAGGCACAGATACGCAGTATTTT
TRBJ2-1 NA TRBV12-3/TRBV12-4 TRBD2 CASSFLPSGPNEQFF TGTGCCAGCAGTTTTCTTCCTAGCGGCCCGAACGAGCAGTTCTTC
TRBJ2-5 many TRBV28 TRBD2 CASSSSGGGETQYF TGTGCCAGCAGCTCCTCCGGGGGGGGAGAGACCCAGTACTTC
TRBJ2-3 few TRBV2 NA CASSEVRTQLTDTQYF TGTGCCAGCAGTGAAGTCCGGACCCAGTTGACGGATACGCAGTATTTT
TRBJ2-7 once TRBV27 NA CASKGGGLYEQYF TGTGCCAGCAAGGGAGGGGGCCTTTACGAGCAGTACTTC
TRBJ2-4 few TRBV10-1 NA CASSESRNKNIQYF TGCGCCAGCAGTGAGAGCCGGAACAAAAACATTCAGTACTTC
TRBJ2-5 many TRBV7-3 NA CASSIGTGETQYF TGTGCCAGCAGCATCGGGACTGGAGAGACCCAGTACTTC
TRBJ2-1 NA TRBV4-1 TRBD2 CASSQEGGLGTYNEQFF TGCGCCAGCAGCCAAGAGGGGGGACTAGGTACCTACAATGAGCAGTTCTTC
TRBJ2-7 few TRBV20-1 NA CSASALSEQYF TGCAGTGCTAGCGCCCTAAGCGAGCAGTACTTC
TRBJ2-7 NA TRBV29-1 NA CSVGISGDEQYF TGCAGCGTTGGCATTAGTGGTGACGAGCAGTACTTC
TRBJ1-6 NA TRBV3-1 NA CASSAGANNSPLHF TGTGCCAGCAGCGCCGGGGCGAATAATTCACCCCTCCACTTT
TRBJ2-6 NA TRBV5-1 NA CASSLTSTRSGANVLTF TGCGCCAGCAGCTTGACTAGCACCAGGTCTGGGGCCAACGTCCTGACTTTC
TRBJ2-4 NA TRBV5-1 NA CASGWGGMGTKNIQYF TGCGCCAGCGGATGGGGTGGAATGGGGACCAAAAACATTCAGTACTTC
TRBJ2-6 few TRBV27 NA CASRTLRSGANVLTF TGTGCCAGCAGAACCCTCCGCTCTGGGGCCAACGTCCTGACTTTC
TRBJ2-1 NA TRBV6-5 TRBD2 CASSYWSGGSYNEQFF TGTGCCAGCAGTTACTGGTCGGGAGGGTCCTACAATGAGCAGTTCTTC
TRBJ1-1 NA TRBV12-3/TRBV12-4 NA CASSLGRGAFF TGTGCCAGCAGTTTGGGCAGGGGTGCTTTCTTT
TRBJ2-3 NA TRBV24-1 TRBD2 CATSDPSGGGTQYF TGTGCCACCAGTGACCCTAGCGGGGGTGGGACGCAGTATTTT
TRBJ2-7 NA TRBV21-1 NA CASSKDQGDRSSYEQYF TGTGCCAGCAGCAAAGACCAAGGGGACAGGAGCTCCTACGAGCAGTACTTC
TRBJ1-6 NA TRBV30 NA CAWRSDSPLHF TGTGCCTGGAGGAGCGATTCACCCCTCCACTTT
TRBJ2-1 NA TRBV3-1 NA CASSQIGVMGSVDGQFF TGTGCCAGCAGCCAAATTGGGGTGATGGGGTCGGTGGATGGGCAGTTCTTC
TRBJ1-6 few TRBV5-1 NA CASSLDSHSPLHF TGCGCCAGCAGCTTGGACAGCCATTCACCCCTCCACTTT
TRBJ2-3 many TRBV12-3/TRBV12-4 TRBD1 CASSPGQDLDTQYF TGTGCCAGCAGTCCGGGACAGGACTTAGATACGCAGTATTTT
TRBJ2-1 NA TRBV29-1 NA CSVPGRSYNEQFF TGCAGCGTTCCGGGACGCTCCTACAATGAGCAGTTCTTC
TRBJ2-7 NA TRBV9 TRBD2 CASSGRLAGFYEQYF TGTGCCAGCAGCGGGCGACTAGCCGGTTTCTACGAGCAGTACTTC
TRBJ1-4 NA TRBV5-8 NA CASSLARVYSEKLFF TGTGCCAGCAGCTTGGCCAGGGTTTATAGTGAAAAACTGTTTTTT
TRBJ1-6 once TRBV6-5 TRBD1 CASRQDRVANSPLHF TGTGCCAGCAGACAAGACAGGGTAGCTAATTCACCCCTCCACTTT
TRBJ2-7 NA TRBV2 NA CASSVGRGGAPGEQYF TGTGCCAGCAGTGTAGGCCGTGGGGGGGCCCCTGGGGAGCAGTACTTC
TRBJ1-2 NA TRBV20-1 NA CTDHGYTF TGCACTGACCATGGCTACACCTTC
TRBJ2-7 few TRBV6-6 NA CASSTSTGPRYEQYF TGTGCCAGCAGTACCTCCACGGGGCCCCGCTACGAGCAGTACTTC
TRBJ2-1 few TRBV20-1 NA CSARETGREQFF TGCAGTGCTAGAGAAACAGGGCGTGAGCAGTTCTTC
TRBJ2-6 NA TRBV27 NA CASSNPPSGANVLTF TGTGCCAGCAGTAATCCACCCTCTGGGGCCAACGTCCTGACTTTC
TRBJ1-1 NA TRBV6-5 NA CASSYTWTTEAFF TGTGCCAGCAGTTACACGTGGACCACTGAAGCTTTCTTT
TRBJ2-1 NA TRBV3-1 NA CASSQDYTNNEQFF TGTGCCAGCAGCCAAGATTACACCAACAATGAGCAGTTCTTC
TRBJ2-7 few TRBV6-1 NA CASSESLGRRAYEQYF TGTGCCAGCAGTGAATCGCTCGGACGGAGGGCCTACGAGCAGTACTTC
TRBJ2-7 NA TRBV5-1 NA CASSHDWTNYEQYF TGCGCCAGCAGCCACGACTGGACGAACTACGAGCAGTACTTC
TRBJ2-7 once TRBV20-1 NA CSAIPLAVDISYEQYF TGCAGTGCTATACCCCTGGCGGTCGATATCTCCTACGAGCAGTACTTC
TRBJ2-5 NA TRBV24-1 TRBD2 CATSLLAGDRETQYF TGTGCCACCAGTCTACTAGCGGGAGACCGCGAGACCCAGTACTTC
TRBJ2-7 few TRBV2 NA CASSVNGYEQYF TGTGCCAGCAGTGTCAACGGTTACGAGCAGTACTTC
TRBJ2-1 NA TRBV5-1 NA CASSLGGTSGSSYNEQFF TGCGCCAGCAGCTTGGGGGGGACTTCGGGGAGCTCCTACAATGAGCAGTTCTTC
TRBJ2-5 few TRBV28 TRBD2 CASSPGTSETQYF TGTGCCAGCAGTCCCGGGACTAGCGAGACCCAGTACTTC
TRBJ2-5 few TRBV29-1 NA CSVEEGTQYQETQYF TGCAGCGTTGAAGAAGGTACCCAGTATCAAGAGACCCAGTACTTC
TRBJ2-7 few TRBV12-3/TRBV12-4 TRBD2 CASSVSGGLEQYF TGTGCCAGCAGTGTATCGGGGGGTCTCGAGCAGTACTTC
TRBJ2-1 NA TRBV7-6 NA CASSPDGGEGVYEQFF TGTGCCAGCAGCCCGGACGGGGGCGAGGGGGTCTATGAGCAGTTCTTC
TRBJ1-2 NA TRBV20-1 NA CSAMDSNYGYTF TGCAGTGCAATGGACAGTAACTATGGCTACACCTTC
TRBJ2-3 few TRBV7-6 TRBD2 CASSGREVTDTQYF TGTGCCAGCAGCGGGCGGGAGGTCACAGATACGCAGTATTTT
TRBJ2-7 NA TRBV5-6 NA CASSPGTGRRSSYEQYF TGTGCCAGCAGCCCCGGAACGGGCAGGAGGTCCTCCTACGAGCAGTACTTC